Below, 20 T cell receptor beta chains from the same sample are listed, as sequenced in a study of graft-versus-host responses after intestinal transplantation. Only in-frame clones appear in the TCRdb table, and some are missing; sequencing was by immunoSEQ multiplex PCR. The sample lists just under 55,000 clones, about 89% occurring once. This sample comprised PBMCs, obtained roughly 660 days after intestinal transplant. These receptors were taken from a human patient who received an intestinal transplant, so some T cells may come from the graft donor.

Here the CDR3 reads CASSQVRDEAFF. CDR3 coding DNA: TGTGCCAGCAGCCAAGTCAGAGATGAAGCTTTCTTT. The chain joins TRBV4-2 to TRBJ1-1, with D unclear. V was trimmed by 1 base and J by 7 bases, leaving 7 bases between them. The germline gives CDR1 LGHNA, CDR2 YNFKEQ. The CDR3 length is 12 residues.

A single count supports this clone. The rearrangement uses TRBV4-2 and TRBJ2-5, with a tentative D call TRBD1 (5 bases). V lost 4 bases, J lost 1 base, and 19 bases lay in between. Germline V gene sequence: CDR1 LGHNA, CDR2 YNFKEQ. CDR3 size: 17 residues. CDR3 sequence reads: CASSLPPQGFGQETQYF. The CDR3 DNA is TGTGCCAGCAGCCTTCCTCCCCAGGGTTTCGGCCAAGAGACCCAGTACTTC.

The gene calls are TRBV11-2 and TRBJ1-3; D not certain. Germline CDR1 is SGHAT and CDR2 is FQNNGV. Trimming took off 1 base at V and 4 bases at J, with 8 bases between the two ends. The CDR3 sequence is 14 residues long. The CDR3 here is CASSLGFLGNTIYF. The CDR3 DNA follows: TGTGCCAGCAGCTTAGGGTTTTTGGGAAACACCATATATTTT.

The V and J genes are TRBV5-6 and TRBJ2-3, with TRBD2 identical over 12 bases. There are 15 residues in the CDR3. V gave up 1 base and J gave up 4 bases; unmatched junction bases: 1. Germline V lookup: CDR1 SGHDT, CDR2 YYEEEE. This CDR3 is CASSLSSGGADTQYF. As DNA, the CDR3 is TGTGCCAGCAGCTTGTCTAGCGGGGGGGCAGATACGCAGTATTTT.

The chain joins TRBV7-9 to TRBJ2-3; D not resolved. V shed 2 bases and J shed 0 bases, with 21 bases lying between them. The germline gives CDR1 SEHNR, CDR2 FQNEAQ (reference sequence). This CDR3 is built from 19 residues. The CDR3 DNA follows: TGTGCCAGCAGCTTATCTGTCCGTCGAAGGTCCCCTAGCACAGATACGCAGTATTTT. Its protein is CASSLSVRRRSPSTDTQYF.

This clone was detected a few times. The chain employs TRBV9 and TRBJ1-6; D call uncertain. Germline V gives CDR1 SGDLS, CDR2 YYNGEE. The length of the CDR3 is 13 residues. V was shortened by 0 bases and J by 11 bases, with 9 bases between the two germline ends. DNA for the CDR3: TGTGCCAGCAGCGTAGAGGCGGTGGCACCCCTCCACTTT. Translating it yields CASSVEAVAPLHF.

The chain carries TRBV14 and TRBJ1-2, with TRBD1 matching over 9 bases. Germline V gene lookup returns CDR1 SGHDN and CDR2 FVKESK. The CDR3 has 13 amino acids. The J segment lost 5 bases and the V segment lost 5 bases, leaving 3 bases of the junction unmatched. Here the CDR3 reads CASSRDRVYGYTF. The CDR3 bases are TGTGCCAGCAGCAGGGACAGGGTATATGGCTACACCTTC.

The gene calls are TRBV18 and TRBJ1-3, with a weak D call TRBD1 (6 bases). The ends were cut back, 3 bases at V and 7 bases at J, with 16 bases in the middle. Germline lookup yields CDR1 KGHSH and CDR2 LQKENI. The CDR3 extends over 15 amino acids. CDR3 sequence reads: CASSPRGGLANTIYF. CDR3 coding DNA: TGTGCCAGCTCACCCCGTGGGGGGCTGGCGAACACCATATATTTT.

The chain recombines TRBV7-2 with TRBJ2-2; 9 nucleotides line up with TRBD1. The J segment lost 7 bases and the V segment lost 6 bases, leaving 12 bases of the junction unmatched. Germline loops: CDR1 SGHTA, CDR2 FQGNSA. The CDR3 is 16 amino acids. CDR3 protein: CASSTTGGVVGGELFF. As DNA, the CDR3 is TGTGCCAGCAGTACAACAGGGGGCGTTGTAGGCGGGGAGCTGTTTTTT.

This chain connects TRBV5-1 to TRBJ1-2, with a tentative D call TRBD1 (6 bases). Between the trimmed V and J ends, which lost 0 bases and 4 bases, there was a span of 13 bases. There are 15 residues in the CDR3. Germline loops: CDR1 SGHRS, CDR2 YFSETQ. The CDR3 bases are TGCGCCAGCAGCTTGGACCCAGGGGCGGGCTATGGCTACACCTTC. As protein: CASSLDPGAGYGYTF.

V and J are TRBV7-9 and TRBJ1-6; 8 positions match TRBD1. Germline CDR1 reads SEHNR; CDR2 reads FQNEAQ (reference sequence). This CDR3 has 15 amino acids. The ends lost 2 bases at V and 10 bases at J; junction bases unmatched: 7. The CDR3 DNA is TGTGCCAGCAGCTTATCAGGGGGCACGCAATCACCCCTCCACTTT. Residues: CASSLSGGTQSPLHF.

The J gene is TRBJ1-1, the V gene TRBV7-9, with unresolved D. CDR3 length equals 13 residues. Between the trimmed V and J ends, which lost 5 bases and 1 base, there was a span of 8 bases. Germline V gene data show CDR1 as SEHNR and CDR2 as FQNEAQ (reference sequence). CDR3 sequence reads: CASSHPGNTEAFF. The CDR3 DNA follows: TGTGCCAGCAGCCACCCCGGGAACACTGAAGCTTTCTTT.

By its share, this clone is medium-sized (0.01 to 0.1%). V usage is TRBV6-5 and J usage is TRBJ1-3; no reliable D call. With 0 bases removed from V and 5 bases from J, the gap between germline ends came to 11 bases. The CDR3 loop spans 15 amino acids. Germline V CDR1 and CDR2: MNHEY, SVGAGI. The CDR3 nucleotides read TGTGCCAGCAGTTACTCGGGGAAAGGGAGAAACACCATATATTTT. As protein: CASSYSGKGRNTIYF.

V is TRBV2 and J is TRBJ2-7; D not certain. Trimming took off 1 base at V and 7 bases at J, with 11 bases between the two ends. The CDR3 consists of 13 residues. CDR1 SNHLY and CDR2 FYNNEI come from the germline V gene. CDR3: CASSEGVLREQYF. The CDR3 DNA is TGTGCCAGCAGTGAAGGGGTTCTTAGGGAGCAGTACTTC.

A single count supports this clone. The CDR3 DNA reads as TGTGCCAGCAGCCAAACGGTCTTGGATACCCCGGCAACTAATGAAAAACTGTTTTTT. It is translated as CASSQTVLDTPATNEKLFF. The chain links TRBV4-2 to TRBJ1-4; D remains unclear. CDR1 and CDR2 (germline): LGHNA, YNFKEQ. V lost 2 bases to trimming and J lost 0 bases, with 19 bases between them. The CDR3 covers 19 residues.

This chain joins TRBV7-9 and TRBJ2-5; D may be TRBD1 (6 bases). Per germline, CDR1 SEHNR and CDR2 FQNEAQ (reference sequence). This CDR3 is built from 14 residues. Between the trimmed V and J ends, which lost 2 bases and 10 bases, there was a span of 17 bases. DNA for the CDR3: TGTGCCAGCAGCTTATACGGAGTCGGGGACAACCAGTACTTC. Its translation is CASSLYGVGDNQYF.

This sequence joins TRBV5-1 and TRBJ2-1, with 8 bases lining up with TRBD1. This CDR3 comprises 13 residues. Germline values: CDR1 SGHRS, CDR2 YFSETQ. With 3 bases clipped from V and 8 bases from J, the junction kept 4 bases outside the gene matches. In DNA form, the CDR3 reads TGCGCCAGCAGCTCACGGACAGGGCATGAGCAGTTCTTC. This encodes CASSSRTGHEQFF.

In its sample, this clone was seen once. The chain carries TRBV15 and TRBJ2-7, with 7 nucleotides matching TRBD1. The CDR3 has 16 amino acids. J was trimmed by 4 bases and V by 2 bases; bases with no gene match: 11. Per the germline V gene, CDR1 is LNHNV and CDR2 is YYDKDF (reference sequence). CDR3 DNA sequence: TGTGCCACCAGCAGATTCACCTCGGGACAGTATTACGAGCAGTACTTC. Translated, it gives CATSRFTSGQYYEQYF.

The chain carries TRBV6-5 and TRBJ2-7; D unresolved. Trimming took off 0 bases at V and 0 bases at J, with 12 bases between the two ends. Per the germline V gene, CDR1 is MNHEY and CDR2 is SVGAGI. The CDR3 has 16 residues. CDR3 nucleotide sequence: TGTGCCAGCAGTTACTCGGCAGGCGGCGACTCCTACGAGCAGTACTTC. Translating gives CASSYSAGGDSYEQYF.

The chain employs TRBV5-4 and TRBJ2-3; D is perhaps TRBD1 (6 bases). In germline, CDR1 is SGHNT, CDR2 YYREEE (reference sequence). This CDR3 contains 17 residues. Trimming stripped 0 bases from V and 6 bases from J, with 20 bases between. The CDR3 DNA sequence: TGTGCCAGCAGCTTGGCTTTAATGGGGGCCCATGGGGATACGCAGTATTTT. It encodes CASSLALMGAHGDTQYF. Variable domain in full (rest from reference TRBV5-4 and TRBJ2-3): ETGVTQSPTHLIKTRGQQVTLRCSSQSGHNTVSWYQQALGQGPQFIFQYYREEENGRGNFPPRFSGLQFPNYSSELNVNALELDDSALYLCASSLALMGAHGDTQYFGPGTRLTVL.